The present T cell receptor beta chain was sequenced within a study of shared clonotypes between healthy human individuals. Germline V CDR1 and CDR2: MGHDK, SYGVNS. This CDR3 is 14 amino acids long. Trimming took off 5 bases at V and 4 bases at J, with 12 bases between the two ends. The data were produced by immunoSEQ multiplex PCR, yet TCRdb's version contains in-frame clones alone and is incomplete. The sample has 2,500,000 or so clones, under 95% seen once; the top ten hold 0.36%. This clone came up a few times. The sequenced sample consisted of naive CD4+ T cells from PBMCs. Stated subset: CD45RA+ positively selected. The clonotype originates from a man aged 18 to 30 in good health. Some clones in this sample may be carry-over from other donors' samples. The chain links TRBV25-1 to TRBJ1-3; D unresolved. The CDR3, as DNA: TGTGCCAGCAGTCCTAGGGCTCCAGGAAACACCATATATTTT. It is translated as CASSPRAPGNTIYF.